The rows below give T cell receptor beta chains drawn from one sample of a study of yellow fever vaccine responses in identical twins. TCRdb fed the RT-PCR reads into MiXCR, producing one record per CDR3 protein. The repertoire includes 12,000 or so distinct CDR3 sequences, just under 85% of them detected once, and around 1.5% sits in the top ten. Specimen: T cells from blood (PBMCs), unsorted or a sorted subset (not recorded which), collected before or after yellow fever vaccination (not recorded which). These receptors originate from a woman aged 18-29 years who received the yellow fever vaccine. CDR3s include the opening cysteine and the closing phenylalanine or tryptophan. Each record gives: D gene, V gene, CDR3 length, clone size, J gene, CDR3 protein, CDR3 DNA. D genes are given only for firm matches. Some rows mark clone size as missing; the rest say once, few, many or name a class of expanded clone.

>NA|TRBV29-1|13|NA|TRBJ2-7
CSVYNRGPYEQYF
TGCAGCGTTTATAACCGGGGACCATACGAGCAGTACTTC
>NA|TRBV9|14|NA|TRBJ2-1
CASSSPGTYNEQFF
TGTGCCAGCAGCTCGCCCGGGACCTACAATGAGCAGTTCTTC
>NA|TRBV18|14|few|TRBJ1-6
CASSPQGYNSPLHF
TGTGCCAGCTCACCACAGGGTTATAATTCACCCCTCCACTTT
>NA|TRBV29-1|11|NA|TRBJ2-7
CSVLGRNEQYF
TGCAGCGTTCTGGGGCGGAACGAGCAGTACTTC
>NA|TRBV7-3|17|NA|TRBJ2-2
CASSLTSLGSHTGELFF
TGTGCCAGCAGCTTAACCTCCCTCGGCTCCCACACCGGGGAGCTGTTTTTT
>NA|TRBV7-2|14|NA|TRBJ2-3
CASSGDYGTDTQYF
TGTGCCAGCAGTGGGGATTATGGCACAGATACGCAGTATTTT
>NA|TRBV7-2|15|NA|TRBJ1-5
CASSLSAGNYQPQHF
TGTGCCAGCAGCTTATCGGCGGGAAATTATCAGCCCCAGCATTTT
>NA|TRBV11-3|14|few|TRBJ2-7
CASSQKGGPVEQYF
TGTGCCAGCAGCCAAAAAGGGGGGCCGGTCGAGCAGTACTTC
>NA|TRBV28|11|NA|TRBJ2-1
CASSRHNEQFF
TGTGCCAGCAGTAGACACAATGAGCAGTTCTTC
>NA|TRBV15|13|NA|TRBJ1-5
CATSRAPYEPQHF
TGTGCCACCAGCAGAGCGCCGTATGAGCCCCAGCATTTT
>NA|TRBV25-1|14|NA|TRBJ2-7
CASSELSGLYEQYF
TGTGCCAGCAGTGAACTCAGCGGCCTCTACGAGCAGTACTTC
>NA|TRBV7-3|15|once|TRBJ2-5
CASSPDGGRRETQYF
TGTGCCAGCAGCCCTGACGGGGGAAGGAGAGAGACCCAGTACTTC
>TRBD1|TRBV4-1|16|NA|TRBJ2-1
CASSQPDRGLYNEQFF
TGCGCCAGCAGCCAACCGGACAGGGGGTTGTACAATGAGCAGTTCTTC
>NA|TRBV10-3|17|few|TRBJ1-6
CAISENQARTGRSPLHF
TGTGCCATCAGTGAAAACCAGGCCAGAACAGGGCGATCACCCCTCCACTTT
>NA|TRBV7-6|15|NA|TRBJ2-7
CASSLGSILSYEQYF
TGTGCCAGCAGCTTAGGCTCTATACTCTCCTACGAGCAGTACTTC
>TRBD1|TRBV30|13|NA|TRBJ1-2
CAWSAMGTVGYTF
TGTGCCTGGAGTGCCATGGGGACAGTTGGCTACACCTTC
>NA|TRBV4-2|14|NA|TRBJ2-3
CASSPRSYTDTQYF
TGTGCCAGCAGCCCCCGAAGCTACACAGATACGCAGTATTTT
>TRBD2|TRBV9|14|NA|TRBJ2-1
CASSPGTSTNEQFF
TGTGCCAGCAGCCCCGGGACTAGCACCAATGAGCAGTTCTTC
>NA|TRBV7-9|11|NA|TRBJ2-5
CASSLVLKQYF
TGTGCCAGCAGCTTAGTGCTGAAACAGTACTTC
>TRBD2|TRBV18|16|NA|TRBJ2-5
CASSPMSGSFQETQYF
TGTGCCAGCTCCCCGATGAGCGGGAGTTTCCAAGAGACCCAGTACTTC
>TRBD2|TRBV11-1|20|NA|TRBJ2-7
CASSTIPGTSGSTQTSEQYF
TGTGCCAGCAGCACCATTCCCGGGACTAGCGGGAGTACCCAAACATCTGAGCAGTACTTC
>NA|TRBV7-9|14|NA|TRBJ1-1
CASSTSAMNTEAFF
TGTGCCAGCAGCACCTCAGCTATGAACACTGAAGCTTTCTTT
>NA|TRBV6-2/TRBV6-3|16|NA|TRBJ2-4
CASSPRGPSAKNIQYF
TGTGCCAGCAGTCCCCGGGGGCCTTCCGCCAAAAACATTCAGTACTTC
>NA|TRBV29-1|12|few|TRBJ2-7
CSVFEGGGEQYF
TGCAGCGTTTTCGAGGGGGGAGGCGAGCAGTACTTC
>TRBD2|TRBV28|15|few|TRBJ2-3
CASSFGGRVTDTQYF
TGTGCCAGCAGTTTCGGCGGGAGGGTAACAGATACGCAGTATTTT
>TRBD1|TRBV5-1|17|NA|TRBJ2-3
CASSRAQWTGSTDTQYF
TGCGCCAGCAGCAGGGCCCAGTGGACAGGGAGCACAGATACGCAGTATTTT
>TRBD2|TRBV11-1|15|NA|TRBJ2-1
CASSPQLAGGNEQFF
TGTGCCAGCAGCCCCCAGCTAGCGGGGGGGAATGAGCAGTTCTTC
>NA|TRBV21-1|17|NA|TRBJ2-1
CASIVERAYPSYNEQFF
TGTGCCAGCATCGTAGAGCGGGCCTACCCGTCCTACAATGAGCAGTTCTTC